This T cell receptor (beta chain) appears in the sequencing data of a study of control samples from healthy donors and cancer patients. Data came from immunoSEQ multiplex PCR; TCRdb stores just in-frame clones and leaves some out. The sample lists roughly 150,000 clones, over 90% occurring once. This CDR3 is built from 12 residues. Germline loops: CDR1 SGHDN, CDR2 FVKESK. V lost 4 bases and J 5 bases, leaving 8 bases between the germline ends. The TCR sequence derives from a man aged 45-65 years in good health. The V call is TRBV14, the J call TRBJ1-2; a weak D match, TRBD1 (6 bases). The specimen was blood. CDR3 amino acids: CASSPQGYGYTF. The CDR3 DNA sequence: TGTGCCAGCAGCCCACAGGGTTATGGCTACACCTTC. Together with reference TRBV14 and TRBJ1-2, the CDR3 gives the full variable domain: EAGVTQFPSHSVIEKGQTVTLRCDPISGHDNLYWYRRVMGKEIKFLLHFVKESKQDESGMPNNRFLAERTGGTYSTLKVQPAELEDSGVYFCASSPQGYGYTFGSGTRLTVV.